Described below is a single TCR beta chain sequence and its context. Its antigen is not known. Germline values: CDR1 SGDLS, CDR2 YYNGEE. V shed 3 bases and J shed 1 base, with 16 bases lying between them. This CDR3 is 16 amino acids long. The data were obtained in a study of cytomegalovirus exposure and HLA in healthy donors. Broader study findings: The classifier reportedly diagnosed cytomegalovirus status with high specificity and sensitivity. The Asian-associated ancestry cluster reportedly had fewer N-insertions than the approximately 690-donor mean in a later analysis. 164 TCR beta chains were listed as cytomegalovirus-associated.

Vbeta (60) and Jbeta (13) primers were used in the PCR. Sequencing used immunoSEQ multiplex PCR; TCRdb keeps in-frame clones, though not all of them. Seen here are some 150,000 clones, about 72% observed once, and the top ten hold around 1.5%. The sequenced material came from PBMCs. V is TRBV9 and J is TRBJ2-5; tentative D call: TRBD2 (7 bases). This TCR came from a man between 60 and 75 years old in good health and CMV-seronegative. The CDR3 DNA reads as TGTGCCAGCAGCGAGGGGTGGCGGGGGCTCCAAGAGACCCAGTACTTC. Protein: CASSEGWRGLQETQYF.